This T cell receptor beta chain emerged from a study of blood T cells in healthy people across ages. Background on the study: About one barcoded beta molecule per two T cells was the capture yield of template switching. Study results and caveats: Naive T cell percentage and TCR beta diversity correlated strongly.

PCR was performed a second time for about 7 to 11 cycles using a sample-barcoded 5' primer and a J-beta primer mix. TCRdb re-analysed the 5' RACE reads in MiXCR, keeping a single row per CDR3 protein. The profile shows 1.5 million or so distinct CDR3 sequences, roughly two fifths of them singletons. The CDR3 has 13 residues. The ends were cut back, 7 bases at V and 8 bases at J, with 17 bases in the middle. Germline-derived CDR1 and CDR2 are DFQATT and SNEGSKA (reference sequence). This clonotype turned up a few times. Antigen unknown. The sample taken for sequencing was blood. The V and J genes are TRBV20-1 and TRBJ1-4; a possible D gene is TRBD1 (5 bases). The clonotype was recovered from a woman between 18 and 29 years old in good health. CDR3 residues: CSGLQGGHEKLFF. The CDR3 coding sequence is TGCAGTGGGCTGCAGGGAGGGCACGAAAAACTGTTTTTT.